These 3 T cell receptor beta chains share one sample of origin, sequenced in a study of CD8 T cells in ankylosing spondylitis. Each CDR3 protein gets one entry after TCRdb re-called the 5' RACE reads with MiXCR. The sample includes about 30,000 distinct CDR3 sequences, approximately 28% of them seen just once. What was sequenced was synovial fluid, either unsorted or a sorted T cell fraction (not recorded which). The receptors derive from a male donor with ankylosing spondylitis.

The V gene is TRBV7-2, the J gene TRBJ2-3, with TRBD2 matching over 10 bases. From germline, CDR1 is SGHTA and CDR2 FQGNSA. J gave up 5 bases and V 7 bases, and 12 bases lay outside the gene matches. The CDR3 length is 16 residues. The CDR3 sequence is CASIKTLAGVRDTQYF. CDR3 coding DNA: TGTGCCAGCATCAAAACCCTAGCGGGAGTTCGAGATACGCAGTATTTT.

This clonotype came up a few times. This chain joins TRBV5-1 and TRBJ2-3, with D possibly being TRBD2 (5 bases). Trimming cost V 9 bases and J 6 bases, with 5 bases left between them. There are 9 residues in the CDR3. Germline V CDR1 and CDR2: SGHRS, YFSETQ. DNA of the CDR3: TGCGCCACGGGGGATACGCAGTATTTT. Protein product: CATGDTQYF.

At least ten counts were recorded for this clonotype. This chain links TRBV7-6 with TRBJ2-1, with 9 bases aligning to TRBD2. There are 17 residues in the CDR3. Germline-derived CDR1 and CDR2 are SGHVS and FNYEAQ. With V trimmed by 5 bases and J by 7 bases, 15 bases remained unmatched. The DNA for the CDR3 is TGTGCCAGCAGCCCGGCACTTATAGCGGGAGACTCGAATGAGCAGTTCTTC. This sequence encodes CASSPALIAGDSNEQFF.